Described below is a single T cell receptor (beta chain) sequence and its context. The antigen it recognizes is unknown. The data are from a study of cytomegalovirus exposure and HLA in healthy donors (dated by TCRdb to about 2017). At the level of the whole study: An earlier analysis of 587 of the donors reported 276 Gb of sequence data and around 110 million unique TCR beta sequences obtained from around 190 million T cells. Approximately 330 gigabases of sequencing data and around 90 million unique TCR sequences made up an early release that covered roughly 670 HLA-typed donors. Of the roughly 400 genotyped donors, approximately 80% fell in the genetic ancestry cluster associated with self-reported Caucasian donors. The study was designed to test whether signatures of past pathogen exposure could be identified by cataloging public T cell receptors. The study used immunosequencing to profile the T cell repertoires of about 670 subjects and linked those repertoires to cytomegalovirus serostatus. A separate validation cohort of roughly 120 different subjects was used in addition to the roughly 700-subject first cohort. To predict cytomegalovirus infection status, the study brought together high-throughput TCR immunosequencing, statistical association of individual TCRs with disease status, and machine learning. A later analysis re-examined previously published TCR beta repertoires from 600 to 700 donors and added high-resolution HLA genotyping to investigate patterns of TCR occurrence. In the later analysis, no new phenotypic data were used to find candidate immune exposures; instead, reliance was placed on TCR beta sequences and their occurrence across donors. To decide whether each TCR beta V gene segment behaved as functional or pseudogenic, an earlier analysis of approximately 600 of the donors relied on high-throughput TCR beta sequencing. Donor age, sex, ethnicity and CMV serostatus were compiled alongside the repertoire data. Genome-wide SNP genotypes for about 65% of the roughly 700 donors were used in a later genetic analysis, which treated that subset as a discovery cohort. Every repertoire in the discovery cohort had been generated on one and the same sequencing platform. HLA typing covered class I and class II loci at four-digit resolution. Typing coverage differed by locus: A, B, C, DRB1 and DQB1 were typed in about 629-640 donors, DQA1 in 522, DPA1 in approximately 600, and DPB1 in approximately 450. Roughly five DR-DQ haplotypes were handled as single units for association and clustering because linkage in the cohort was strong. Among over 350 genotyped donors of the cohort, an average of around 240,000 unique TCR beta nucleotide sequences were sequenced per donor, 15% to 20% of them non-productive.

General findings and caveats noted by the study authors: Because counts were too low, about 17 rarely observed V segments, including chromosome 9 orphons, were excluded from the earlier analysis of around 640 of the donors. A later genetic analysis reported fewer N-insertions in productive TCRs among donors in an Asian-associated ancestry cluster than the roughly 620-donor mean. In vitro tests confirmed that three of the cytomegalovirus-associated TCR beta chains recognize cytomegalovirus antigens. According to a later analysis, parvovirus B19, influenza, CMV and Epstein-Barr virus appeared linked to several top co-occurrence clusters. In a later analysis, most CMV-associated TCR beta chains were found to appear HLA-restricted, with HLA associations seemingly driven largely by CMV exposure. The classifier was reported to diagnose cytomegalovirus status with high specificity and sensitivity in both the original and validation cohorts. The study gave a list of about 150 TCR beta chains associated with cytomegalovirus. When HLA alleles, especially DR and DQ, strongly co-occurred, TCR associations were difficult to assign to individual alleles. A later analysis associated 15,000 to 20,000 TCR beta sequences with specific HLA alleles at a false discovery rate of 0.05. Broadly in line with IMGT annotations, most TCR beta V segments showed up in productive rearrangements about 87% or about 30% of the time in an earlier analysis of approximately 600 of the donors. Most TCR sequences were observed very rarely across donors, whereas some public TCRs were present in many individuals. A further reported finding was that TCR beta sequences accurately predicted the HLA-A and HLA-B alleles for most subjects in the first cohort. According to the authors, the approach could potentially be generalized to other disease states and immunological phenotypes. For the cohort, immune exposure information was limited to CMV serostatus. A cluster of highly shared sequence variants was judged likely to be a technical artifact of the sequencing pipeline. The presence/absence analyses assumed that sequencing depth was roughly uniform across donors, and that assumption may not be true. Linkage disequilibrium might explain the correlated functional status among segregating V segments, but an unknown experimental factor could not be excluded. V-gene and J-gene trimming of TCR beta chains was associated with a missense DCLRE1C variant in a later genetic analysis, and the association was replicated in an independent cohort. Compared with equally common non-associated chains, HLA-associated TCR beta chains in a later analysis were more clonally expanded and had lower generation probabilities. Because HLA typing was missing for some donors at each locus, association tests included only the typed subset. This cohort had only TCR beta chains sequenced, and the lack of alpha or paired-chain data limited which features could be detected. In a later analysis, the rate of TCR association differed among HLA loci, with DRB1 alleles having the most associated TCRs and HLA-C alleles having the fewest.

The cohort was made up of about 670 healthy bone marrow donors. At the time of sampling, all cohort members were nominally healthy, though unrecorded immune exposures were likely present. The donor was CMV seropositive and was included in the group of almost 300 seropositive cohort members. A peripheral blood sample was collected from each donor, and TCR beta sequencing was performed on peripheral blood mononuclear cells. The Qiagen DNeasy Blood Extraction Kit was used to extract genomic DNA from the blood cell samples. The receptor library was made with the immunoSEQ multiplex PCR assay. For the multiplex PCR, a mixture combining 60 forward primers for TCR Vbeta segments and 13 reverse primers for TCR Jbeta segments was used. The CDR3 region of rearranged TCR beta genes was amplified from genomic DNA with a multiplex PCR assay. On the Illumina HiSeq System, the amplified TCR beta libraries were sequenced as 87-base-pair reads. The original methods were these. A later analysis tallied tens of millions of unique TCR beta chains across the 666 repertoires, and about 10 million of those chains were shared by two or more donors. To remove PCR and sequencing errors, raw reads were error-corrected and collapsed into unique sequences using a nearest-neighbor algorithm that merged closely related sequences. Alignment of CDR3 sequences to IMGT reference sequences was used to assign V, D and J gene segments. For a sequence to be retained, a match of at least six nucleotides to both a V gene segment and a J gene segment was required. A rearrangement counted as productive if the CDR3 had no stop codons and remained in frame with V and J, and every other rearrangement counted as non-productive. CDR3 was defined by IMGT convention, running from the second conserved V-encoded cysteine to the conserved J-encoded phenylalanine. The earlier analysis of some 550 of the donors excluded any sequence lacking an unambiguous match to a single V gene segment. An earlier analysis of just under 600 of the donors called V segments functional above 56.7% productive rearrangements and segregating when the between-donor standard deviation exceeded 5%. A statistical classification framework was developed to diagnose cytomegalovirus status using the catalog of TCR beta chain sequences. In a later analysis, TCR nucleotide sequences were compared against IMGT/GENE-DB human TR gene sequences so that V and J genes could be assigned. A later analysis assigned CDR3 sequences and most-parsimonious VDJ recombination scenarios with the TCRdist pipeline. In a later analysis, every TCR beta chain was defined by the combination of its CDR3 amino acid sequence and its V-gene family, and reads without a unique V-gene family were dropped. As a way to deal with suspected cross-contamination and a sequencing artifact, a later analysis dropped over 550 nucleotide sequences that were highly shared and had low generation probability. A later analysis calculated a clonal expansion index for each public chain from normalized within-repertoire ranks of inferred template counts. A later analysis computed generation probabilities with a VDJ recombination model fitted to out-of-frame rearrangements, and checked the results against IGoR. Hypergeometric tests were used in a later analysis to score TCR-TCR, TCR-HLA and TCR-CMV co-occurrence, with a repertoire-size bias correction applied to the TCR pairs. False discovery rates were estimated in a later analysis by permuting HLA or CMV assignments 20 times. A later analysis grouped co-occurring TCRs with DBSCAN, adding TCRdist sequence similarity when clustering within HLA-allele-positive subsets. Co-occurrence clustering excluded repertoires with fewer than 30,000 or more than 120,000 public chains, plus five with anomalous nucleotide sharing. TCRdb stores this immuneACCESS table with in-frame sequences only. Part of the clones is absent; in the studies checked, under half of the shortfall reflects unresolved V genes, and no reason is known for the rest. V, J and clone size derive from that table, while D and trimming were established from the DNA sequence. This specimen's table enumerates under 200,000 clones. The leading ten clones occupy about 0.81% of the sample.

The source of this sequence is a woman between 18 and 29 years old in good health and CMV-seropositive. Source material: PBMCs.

The CDR3 region reads CASSNRQRIGAFF. Here is the DNA: TGTGCCAGCAGTAACCGACAGAGGATTGGAGCTTTCTTT. Here the chain combines TRBV6-5 and TRBJ1-1, and perhaps TRBD1 as D gene, on 5 matching bases. The CDR3 holds 13 amino acids from the cysteine to the phenylalanine. Left in the record is the CDR3 DNA by itself, 39 bases read in frame from the first base. The germline V gene encodes CDR1 MNHEY and CDR2 SVGAGI. Trimming at the junction amounts to 5 bases on V and 10 bases on J, and the germline ends lie 17 bases apart.